The source of this T cell receptor beta chain is a study of blood T cell repertoires in COVID-19 (dated by TCRdb to about 2020). Broadly, across the study: Collaborator samples came from the United States, Italy and Spain and covered acute and convalescent phases of COVID-19. Sample metadata almost always included a de-identified subject ID, COVID-19 status, age in years and sex. The material from the prospective study consisted of cDNA or gDNA derived from T cells, B-cell-depleted T cells, or PBMCs. A freely available public database, intended as a resource for researchers studying the immune response to SARS-CoV-2, is where the repertoires were released. Where HLA class I and class II types were available, the types were taken from metadata supplied by the sample provider, not from assay-based typing. The dataset comprised deeply sampled blood TCRbeta repertoires from subjects exposed to, actively infected with, or recovered from COVID-19. The samples were drawn from two sources: the first 160 participants of the ongoing ImmuneRACE study, and 950 to 1,500 subjects contributed by 6 global collaborators.

For this clone: The target of this receptor is not known. Per-nucleotide qualities are absent, and no much larger clonotype sits a single base away.

There are 15 amino acids in the CDR3, from cysteine to phenylalanine inclusive. Only the CDR3 DNA is retained, 45 bases long and in frame from the first base. The germline V gene specifies SQVTM as CDR1 and ANQGSEA as CDR2. Cut back by 0 bases and 2 bases, the V and J ends lie 13 bases apart. TCRbeta CDR3 regions were amplified from genomic DNA using the immunoSEQ Assay, a bias-controlled multiplex PCR. Per the source publication's procedure: The number of nucleated cells in each sample was estimated from the amplification of reference gene primers within the assay. To quantify the absolute abundance of each unique TCRbeta CDR3 rearrangement, sequence reads were collapsed and filtered. For each sample, productive Simpson clonality was calculated as the square root of Simpson's diversity index across productive rearrangements. The immuneACCESS repertoire file appears here via TCRdb, limited to in-frame rearrangements. These files lack a portion of the clones; in checked studies, under half of the deficit traces to unresolved V genes, and the cause of the others is not known. V, J and clone size are those of that table, while D and trimming were read from the DNA. The sample contains nearly 50,000 clones, more than 75% of them found a single time. Almost 6% of the sample lies in the top ten.

The paper's findings and limits, for the study overall: The amount of clinical and demographic metadata varied by source and participant and was provided uncurated.

Collaborating institutions collected whole blood in K2EDTA tubes following their own protocols. For TCRbeta analysis, collaborators shipped samples in one of three forms: frozen whole blood, isolated PBMCs, or DNA extracted from either of those sample types. This clonotype was obtained from an older woman with acute or convalescent COVID-19. The rearrangement combines TRBV29-1 with TRBJ1-2, with the D gene not clear enough to name. The specimen sequenced was peripheral blood. The encoded CDR3 is CSVEDHSIPNYGYTF. DNA sequence: TGCAGCGTTGAAGATCATTCCATCCCAAACTATGGCTACACCTTC.